This paragraph covers one T cell receptor beta chain sequence. A 5'RACE template switching approach incorporating UMIs was used to make TCR beta cDNA. For each CDR3 protein, TCRdb gives one entry from its re-call of the 5' RACE reads, without DNA. The sample includes about 110,000 distinct CDR3 sequences. These data belong to a study of T cells expressing NK-cell markers. The CDR3 runs 15 residues. The germline V gene encodes CDR1 WSHSY and CDR2 SAAADI. This sequence joins TRBV10-2 and TRBJ2-1. This sequence was found in a woman aged 18-69 years in good health. The specimen was blood T cells: a sorted CD56 or NKG2C T cell subset, CD4+ or CD8+ T cells, or bulk PBMC T cells (not recorded which). The CDR3: CASSDWGIFTNEQFF.